This is a list of T cell receptor beta chains from one sample in a study of OX40 agonist ivuxolimab in advanced cancers. The method was immunoSEQ multiplex PCR; TCRdb's version includes in-frame clones alone and lacks a portion of them. Of roughly 42,000 clones listed, 90% to 95% are singletons. Here the sequenced sample was CD4+ or CD8+ T cells sorted from blood, taken in a trial of the OX40 agonist ivuxolimab. The receptors originated from an adult with an advanced solid tumor such as melanoma, head and neck, liver or kidney cancer. Each CDR3 is given with its conserved first and last residue. D genes are given only for firm matches. A row's size may be missing; if present it is once, few, many or a size class.

>.|TRBV4-1|.|TRBJ2-7|15
TGCGCCAGCAGCCTCCGACCGACAGGCAGCTACGAGCAGTACTTC
CASSLRPTGSYEQYF
>once|TRBV5-6|TRBD1|TRBJ2-2|16
TGTGCCAGCAGCTTGTTACAGGGGGAAAACACCGGGGAGCTGTTTTTT
CASSLLQGENTGELFF
>.|TRBV28|.|TRBJ1-5|15
TGTGCCAGCAGTCCGACCGAATATAGCAATCAGCCCCAGCATTTT
CASSPTEYSNQPQHF
>once|TRBV4-1|.|TRBJ1-4|16
TGCGCCAGCAGCCAGGAAGCAGGGACGGACGGTGAAAAACTGTTTTTT
CASSQEAGTDGEKLFF
>.|TRBV5-1|TRBD1|TRBJ1-1|14
TGCGCCAGCAGCCCCCGGACAGGGGGAACTGAAGCTTTCTTT
CASSPRTGGTEAFF
>.|TRBV14|.|TRBJ1-1|15
TGTGCCAGCAGCTCTGACCGGACCTGGGAGACTGAAGCTTTCTTT
CASSSDRTWETEAFF
>.|TRBV19|.|TRBJ2-1|12
TGTGCCAGTAGTATGGCTGGCAATGAGCAGTTCTTC
CASSMAGNEQFF
>.|TRBV29-1|.|TRBJ2-7|15
TGCAGCGTTGAACTGACGAGCGAGACTGCCTACGAGCAGTACTTC
CSVELTSETAYEQYF
>.|TRBV5-4|.|TRBJ2-5|14
TGTGCCAGCAGCTGGGTGGACACGAGAGAGACCCAGTACTTC
CASSWVDTRETQYF
>.|TRBV6-5|TRBD1|TRBJ1-2|14
TGTGCCAGCAAATACGGAACAGGGGGTAATGGCTACACCTTC
CASKYGTGGNGYTF
>once|TRBV25-1|TRBD2|TRBJ2-7|14
TGTGCCAGCAGTGTTAGCGGGAGTGTTTACGAGCAGTACTTC
CASSVSGSVYEQYF
>.|TRBV2|.|TRBJ1-1|12
TGTGCCAGCAGTACAGGGTCTCGCGAAGCTTTCTTT
CASSTGSREAFF
>.|TRBV4-1|TRBD2|TRBJ2-1|11
TGCGCCAGCAGCCAAAGCGGGAGATCGTTCTTC
CASSQSGRSFF
>.|TRBV13|TRBD1|TRBJ2-2|14
TGTGCCAGCAGTTCGGGACAGAGCACCGGGGAGCTGTTTTTT
CASSSGQSTGELFF
>.|TRBV4-1|.|TRBJ2-3|18
TGCGCCAGCAGCCAAGACCCTGCGGAAGGTCTCGGCACAGATACGCAGTATTTT
CASSQDPAEGLGTDTQYF
>.|TRBV27|TRBD1|TRBJ1-2|15
TGTGCCAGCAGTCCTCGGGGGACAGGCGACTATGGCTACACCTTC
CASSPRGTGDYGYTF
>.|TRBV5-1|.|TRBJ1-2|15
TGCGCCAGCAGCTTGGGATTCACGGCTAACTATGGCTACACCTTC
CASSLGFTANYGYTF
>.|TRBV4-1|TRBD1|TRBJ1-1|15
TGCGCCAGCAGAGGGACAGGGGGCCTGAACACTGAAGCTTTCTTT
CASRGTGGLNTEAFF
>once|TRBV7-6|.|TRBJ2-7|14
TGTGCCAGCAGCTTAGGAGGACGGAACTACGAGCAGTACTTC
CASSLGGRNYEQYF
>.|TRBV14|TRBD2|TRBJ2-1|18
TGTGCCAGCAGCCAAGGTCGGACTAGCGGCTACTTAGACAATGAGCAGTTCTTC
CASSQGRTSGYLDNEQFF
>.|TRBV28|.|TRBJ1-5|16
TGTGCCAGCACTCCCGAAGAGGGGGTAAACAATCAGCCCCAGCATTTT
CASTPEEGVNNQPQHF
>.|TRBV6-4|.|TRBJ2-7|11
TGTGCCAGCAGTGACGGCTACGAGCAGTACTTC
CASSDGYEQYF
>.|TRBV9|.|TRBJ2-1|16
TGTGCCAGCAGCGTAGCTCGGACGGACACTTACAATGAGCAGTTCTTC
CASSVARTDTYNEQFF
>.|TRBV13|.|TRBJ2-2|17
TGTGCCAGCAGCTACCCCTCGGAGGGCAGGGGCACCGGGGAGCTGTTTTTT
CASSYPSEGRGTGELFF
>.|TRBV7-3|.|TRBJ2-1|15
TGTGCCAGCAGCGACCCGGGGGCGGGAGACAATGAGCAGTTCTTC
CASSDPGAGDNEQFF
>few|TRBV11-1|.|TRBJ2-7|13
TGTGCCAGCAGCTTTTCCACTTCCTACGAGCAGTACTTC
CASSFSTSYEQYF
>.|TRBV7-9|TRBD1|TRBJ2-3|16
TGTGCCAGCAGCTTAGACAGGGGATGGGACACAGATACGCAGTATTTT
CASSLDRGWDTDTQYF
>.|TRBV6-7|.|TRBJ1-5|12
TGTGCCACTCCGGGATCCAATCAGCCCCAGCATTTT
CATPGSNQPQHF
>.|TRBV6-5|.|TRBJ1-5|14
TGTGCCAGCGGGCCAGTGTTGAGCAATCAGCCCCAGCATTTT
CASGPVLSNQPQHF
>.|TRBV6-5|TRBD2|TRBJ2-1|13
TGTGCCAGCAGTTCAGGGACTAGCAATGAGCAGTTCTTC
CASSSGTSNEQFF
>.|TRBV4-2|.|TRBJ1-2|15
TGTGCCAGCAGCCAAAACCTCCGGGACATAAGAGGCTACACCTTC
CASSQNLRDIRGYTF
>.|TRBV4-1|.|TRBJ2-7|13
TGCGCCAGCAGCCTGAACAGGGACTACGAGCAGTACTTC
CASSLNRDYEQYF